One sample yielded the 18 T cell receptor beta chains listed below, sequenced in a study of blood T cells in healthy people across ages. Through a sample-barcoded 5' primer and a J-beta primer mix, a second PCR was run for about 6 to 11 cycles. TCRdb analysed the 5' RACE reads with MiXCR anew, one entry per CDR3 protein. The sample shows about 2 million distinct CDR3 sequences, around half of them seen only once. Sequencing was performed on blood. The receptors shown here come from a middle-aged woman in good health.

The chain carries TRBV28 and TRBJ2-7; TRBD1 agrees at 10 bases. Per germline, CDR1 MDHEN and CDR2 SYDVKM. This CDR3 has 15 residues. Germline trimming cut 3 bases from V and 2 bases from J; bases unmatched to any gene: 4. CDR3 region: CASSFRDRGTYEQYF. CDR3 coding DNA: TGTGCCAGCAGTTTCCGGGACAGGGGAACCTACGAGCAGTACTTC.

The chain links TRBV7-8 to TRBJ2-5, with D tentatively TRBD1 or TRBD2 (5 bases each). The CDR3 has 14 amino acids. Germline CDR1 reads SGHVS; CDR2 reads FQNEAQ. The V and J ends lost 2 bases and 11 bases respectively, with 18 bases between them. The CDR3 DNA reads TGTGCCAGCAGCTTAATTGGGACCCTTGGGGAGCAGTACTTC. Translation gives CASSLIGTLGEQYF.

The chain joins TRBV6-5 to TRBJ2-3; 7 bases agree with TRBD2. Germline CDR1 reads MNHEY; CDR2 reads SVGAGI. The CDR3 extends over 15 amino acids. V lost 2 bases and J lost 2; bases outside the gene matches: 4. For the CDR3, the DNA is TGTGCCAGCAGTTACGGCGGGACTAACACAGATACGCAGTATTTT. It is translated as CASSYGGTNTDTQYF.

This clonotype was counted only a few times. This CDR3 reads CASSYSRGGNSPLHF. The CDR3 bases are TGTGCCAGCAGTTACTCGAGGGGGGGAAATTCACCCCTCCACTTT. The chain carries TRBV6-2 or TRBV6-3 and TRBJ1-6, with D possibly being TRBD1 (6 bases). The CDR3 covers 15 residues. V gave up 0 bases and J gave up 7 bases, with 10 bases separating them. Germline values: CDR1 MNHEY, CDR2 SVGEGT.

The gene calls are TRBV12-3 or TRBV12-4 and TRBJ1-6; no reliable D call. The CDR3 length is 14 residues. The ends were cut back, 3 bases at V and 4 bases at J, with 7 bases in the middle. The CDR3: CASSFGIYNSPLHF. CDR3 DNA: TGTGCCAGCAGTTTCGGGATTTATAATTCACCCCTCCACTTT.

This chain connects TRBV2 to TRBJ2-3, with 8 bases that match TRBD2. Germline V CDR1 and CDR2: SNHLY, FYNNEI. J gave up 5 bases and V 7 bases, and 5 bases lay outside the gene matches. This CDR3 comprises 13 residues. CDR3 protein: CASMAGGVDTQYF. DNA for the CDR3: TGTGCCAGCATGGCGGGGGGTGTAGATACGCAGTATTTT.

The rearrangement joins TRBV29-1 to TRBJ2-3; maybe TRBD2 (5 bases). This CDR3 is 13 amino acids long. Trimming removed 7 bases from V and 5 bases from J, with 16 bases in between. Germline-derived CDR1 and CDR2 are SQVTM and ANQGSEA. The CDR3 nucleotides are TGCAGCGCCGATCATCCGGGAAGAGATACGCAGTATTTT. Amino acids: CSADHPGRDTQYF.

The V and J genes are TRBV4-2 and TRBJ1-4; D perhaps matches TRBD1 (5 bases). V was trimmed by 4 bases and J by 0 bases, leaving 12 bases between them. Per germline, CDR1 LGHNA and CDR2 YNFKEQ. The length of the CDR3 is 16 residues. The CDR3 is CASSRQTTATNEKLFF. Written as DNA, the CDR3 is TGTGCCAGCAGCCGACAGACGACGGCAACTAATGAAAAACTGTTTTTT.

V gene TRBV14 combines with J gene TRBJ2-1; 9 bases line up with TRBD1. Germline lookup yields CDR1 SGHDN and CDR2 FVKESK. After removal of 2 bases from V and 9 bases from J, the junction contained 5 bases not matched to a gene. CDR3 size: 14 residues. The CDR3 protein is CASSQKRQGGEQFF. In DNA form, the CDR3 reads TGTGCCAGCAGCCAAAAGCGACAGGGGGGTGAGCAGTTCTTC.

As concerns this clonotype: One junction end does not reproduce the germline sequence, and a read error may be involved. The gene calls are TRBV12-3 or TRBV12-4 and TRBJ2-5, with D perhaps TRBD1 (5 bases). The CDR3 has 12 residues. CDR3 sequence: CAGSPVKGPQYF. The CDR3 DNA reads TGTGCCGGCAGCCCGGTGAAGGGGCCCCAGTACTTC.

This clonotype appeared a few times. CDR3 sequence: CASSSGTAGYEQFF. Written as DNA, the CDR3 is TGTGCCAGCAGCTCCGGGACGGCGGGGTATGAGCAGTTCTTC. The rearrangement joins TRBV7-9 to TRBJ2-1; possible D gene TRBD2, 6 bases. Germline V CDR1 and CDR2: SEHNR, FQNEAQ (reference sequence). The CDR3 consists of 14 residues. V was trimmed by 4 bases and J by 8 bases, leaving 15 bases between them.

This clonotype was seen more than once but under ten times. The chain recombines TRBV12-3 or TRBV12-4 with TRBJ2-4; D remains ambiguous. The J call is in doubt because the DNA end fits TRBJ2-7 better. This CDR3 is 15 amino acids long. CDR3: CASSPRVGAWSEQYF. The CDR3 nucleotides are TGTGCCAGCAGTCCCCGAGTGGGTGCATGGAGCGAGCAGTACTTC.

The chain joins TRBV7-9 to TRBJ1-2; 7 nucleotides agree with TRBD1. Trimming cost V 4 bases and J 4 bases; bases outside gene matches: 6. The CDR3 sequence is 14 residues long. Germline V gene sequence: CDR1 SEHNR, CDR2 FQNEAQ (reference sequence). The CDR3 nucleotides are TGTGCCAGCAGCTCCGGGACAGTCATCTATGGCTACACCTTC. Its protein product is CASSSGTVIYGYTF.

The gene calls are TRBV4-3 and TRBJ1-2; D is unresolved. The V end lost 0 bases, the J end lost 4 bases, and 9 bases lay between the germline ends. Germline V gives CDR1 LGHNA, CDR2 YSLEER. The length of the CDR3 is 14 residues. CDR3 in amino acids: CASSQDRFLYGYTF. The CDR3 coding sequence is TGCGCCAGCAGCCAAGATAGATTCCTCTATGGCTACACCTTC.

V usage is TRBV28 and J usage is TRBJ2-3; a weak D match, TRBD2 (5 bases). Trimming stripped 7 bases from V and 0 bases from J, with 11 bases between. Germline-derived CDR1 and CDR2 are MDHEN and SYDVKM. The CDR3 extends over 14 amino acids. In DNA, the CDR3 is TGTGCCAGCAACCTACTAGGGAGCACAGATACGCAGTATTTT. It codes for CASNLLGSTDTQYF. The full variable domain, in which reference TRBV28 and TRBJ2-3 provide the parts outside the CDR3, is DVKVTQSSRYLVKRTGEKVFLECVQDMDHENMFWYRQDPGLGLRLIYFSYDVKMKEKGDIPEGYSVSREKKERFSLILESASTNQTSMYLCASNLLGSTDTQYFGPGTRLTVL.

V gene TRBV28 combines with J gene TRBJ1-2; TRBD1 might be the D (5 bases). Germline V CDR1 and CDR2: MDHEN, SYDVKM. The CDR3 consists of 16 residues. Between the trimmed V and J ends, which lost 5 bases and 9 bases, there was a span of 25 bases. Here the CDR3 DNA reads TGTGCCAGCAGTGATCCACACGGCGGAATGGGACGGAGCTACACCTTC. Encoded protein: CASSDPHGGMGRSYTF.

The gene calls are TRBV7-2 and TRBJ2-3; D is ambiguous. The germline V and J ends were trimmed by 5 bases and 0 bases, with 15 bases remaining between them. The CDR3 has 16 amino acids. From germline, CDR1 is SGHTA and CDR2 FQGNSA. CDR3 coding DNA: TGTGCCAGCAGCCTGGAAGGAGTAGTCAGCACAGATACGCAGTATTTT. It encodes CASSLEGVVSTDTQYF.

There are a few counts of this clonotype. The genes are TRBV27 and TRBJ2-7, with D perhaps being TRBD1 or TRBD2 (5 bases each). This CDR3 has 17 amino acids. CDR1 and CDR2 (germline): MNHEY, SMNVEV (reference sequence). V shed 5 bases and J shed 2 bases, with 22 bases lying between them. CDR3 sequence: CASSRQGPPRGAYEQYF. The DNA of the CDR3 is TGTGCCAGCAGTCGTCAGGGACCCCCGAGGGGAGCCTACGAGCAGTACTTC.